Below, 9 T cell receptor beta chains from the same sample are listed, as sequenced in a study of shared clonotypes between healthy human individuals. Clones were read by immunoSEQ multiplex PCR, and TCRdb kept only the in-frame ones, dropping some. The sample carries over a million clones, 95% to 97% recorded once. Specimen: naive CD4+ T cells sorted from blood. Noted subset: CD45RA+ positively selected. All receptors derive from a man aged 30-40 years in good health.

The chain uses TRBV4-2 and TRBJ2-2, with D maybe TRBD2 (5 bases). The CDR3 covers 17 residues. The V end was cut by 0 bases, the J end by 3 bases, with 14 bases between. Germline CDR1 LGHNA, CDR2 YNFKEQ. CDR3 sequence reads: CASSQDKQTRDTGELFF. The CDR3 nucleotides read TGTGCCAGCAGCCAAGATAAGCAAACGAGGGACACCGGGGAGCTGTTTTTT.

V and J are TRBV7-8 and TRBJ2-1, with TRBD2 matching over 11 bases. This CDR3 has 18 residues. The V gene's germline CDR1 is SGHVS and CDR2 FQNEAQ. J was trimmed by 8 bases and V by 5 bases; bases with no gene match: 17. The CDR3: CASSPRATSGSWDHEQFF. CDR3 sequence (DNA): TGTGCCAGCAGCCCTCGCGCCACTAGCGGGAGTTGGGACCATGAGCAGTTCTTC. Supplemented by reference TRBV7-8 and TRBJ2-1, the full variable domain reads GAGVSQSPRYKVAKRGQDVALRCDPISGHVSLFWYQQALGQGPEFLTYFQNEAQLDKSGLPSDRFFAERPEGSVSTLKIQRTQQEDSAVYLCASSPRATSGSWDHEQFFGPGTRLTVL.

The genes are TRBV5-4 and TRBJ1-1; D might be TRBD1 (6 bases). Trimming stripped 3 bases from V and 7 bases from J, with 13 bases between. CDR3 length equals 13 residues. Germline V CDR1 and CDR2: SGHNT, YYREEE (reference sequence). CDR3 bases: TGTGCCAGCAGCTCCAGAACAGGGATTGAAGCTTTCTTT. This encodes CASSSRTGIEAFF.

The chain employs TRBV7-6 and TRBJ2-3; D is possibly TRBD2 (6 bases). The germline V gene encodes CDR1 SGHVS and CDR2 FNYEAQ. Trimming shortened V by 3 bases and J by 1 base, and 11 bases separated the two germline ends. This CDR3 region has 15 residues. The CDR3 sequence: CASSFWRDRTDTQYF. The CDR3 nucleotides read TGTGCCAGCAGCTTTTGGCGGGATCGCACAGATACGCAGTATTTT.

This chain links TRBV6-5 with TRBJ1-1; D is possibly TRBD1 (5 bases). Germline assignment: CDR1 MNHEY and CDR2 SVGAGI. V gave up 5 bases and J gave up 2 bases, with 9 bases separating them. The CDR3 has 13 amino acids. CDR3 bases: TGTGCCAGCAGTGGGACCCACAACACTGAAGCTTTCTTT. This codes for CASSGTHNTEAFF.

The gene calls are TRBV28 and TRBJ2-4; the D gene could be TRBD1 or TRBD2 (5 bases each). V lost 5 bases and J 0 bases, leaving 14 bases between the germline ends. CDR3 length: 16 amino acids. Germline lookup yields CDR1 MDHEN and CDR2 SYDVKM. The CDR3 protein is CASSPPGALAKNIQYF. In nucleotides, the CDR3 is TGTGCCAGCAGTCCCCCCGGGGCGTTAGCCAAAAACATTCAGTACTTC.

With respect to this clone: Other nucleotide sequences in the sample specify the same CDR3. This CDR3 is CASSTGQGNTEAFF. CDR3 sequence (DNA): TGCGCCAGCAGCACGGGACAGGGAAACACTGAAGCTTTCTTT. The gene calls are TRBV5-1 and TRBJ1-1, with 9 bases that match TRBD1. The V gene end was trimmed by 4 bases and the J gene end by 2 bases; junction bases not matched to a gene: 3. Per the germline V gene, CDR1 is SGHRS and CDR2 is YFSETQ. CDR3 length equals 14 residues.

The chain uses TRBV9 and TRBJ2-3, with 7 bases identical to TRBD1. Germline CDR1 reads SGDLS; CDR2 reads YYNGEE. The length of the CDR3 is 19 residues. Trimming took 0 bases from V and 6 from J; bases not matched to a gene: 19. The CDR3 nucleotides are TGTGCCAGCAGCGTAGCTACGGCCGGGGACAGTCCTCTTCTTGATACGCAGTATTTT. Protein sequence: CASSVATAGDSPLLDTQYF.

The chain employs TRBV4-3 and TRBJ2-1; no reliable D call. The ends were cut back, 0 bases at V and 9 bases at J, with 18 bases in the middle. The CDR3 is 16 residues long. Germline values: CDR1 LGHNA, CDR2 YSLEER. This CDR3 reads CASSQDLRYASGEQFF. The CDR3 DNA follows: TGCGCCAGCAGCCAAGATCTGCGGTATGCAAGTGGTGAGCAGTTCTTC.